This is a list of T cell receptor beta chains from one sample in a study of regulatory T cells in long-lasting Graves disease. TCRdb re-analysed the multiplex PCR reads in MiXCR, keeping a single row per CDR3 protein. Among around 460,000 distinct CDR3 sequences listed, roughly 23% were seen once. Sequences were derived from peripheral blood mononuclear cells (PBMCs), sampled when the disease was refractory, from a patient treated with antithyroid drugs. These receptors all come from a female donor with Graves disease. Both conserved end residues are part of each CDR3. The order of the fields is clone size, J gene, D gene, V gene, CDR3 protein, CDR3 DNA. The D gene is left open where the match is weak. Size tells how often a clone was seen (once, few, many) or the class of an expanded clone, and some rows leave it out.

few TRBJ1-1 - TRBV18 CASSPAVGVEAFF TGTGCCAGCTCACCAGCGGTAGGGGTTGAAGCTTTCTTT
many TRBJ1-6 - TRBV28 CASSPPLFEDVDSPLHF TGTGCCAGCAGTCCCCCCCTTTTCGAGGATGTAGATTCACCCCTCCACTTT
- TRBJ1-2 - TRBV11-3 CASRSTGRGYTF TGTGCCAGCAGATCAACAGGGAGGGGCTACACCTTC
many TRBJ1-2 - TRBV28 CASGLDGYTF TGTGCCAGCGGCCTAGATGGCTACACCTTC
- TRBJ2-7 - TRBV20-1 CSARDRIAAYEQYF TGCAGTGCTAGAGATCGAATAGCGGCTTACGAGCAGTACTTC
many TRBJ2-7 - TRBV28 CASSLVQATYEQYF TGTGCCAGCAGTTTAGTGCAGGCAACCTACGAGCAGTACTTC
once TRBJ1-2 TRBD1 TRBV6-1 CASQLRTGDYSYTF TGTGCCTCGCAACTCCGGACAGGGGACTATAGCTACACCTTC
many TRBJ2-4 TRBD1 TRBV20-1 CSARDRGQGAWNIQYF TGCAGTGCTAGAGATCGGGGGCAGGGGGCGTGGAACATTCAGTACTTC
many TRBJ2-7 TRBD2 TRBV28 CASSFPHQTSGKYEQYF TGTGCCAGCAGTTTCCCTCACCAGACTAGCGGGAAGTACGAGCAGTACTTC
- TRBJ2-3 - TRBV6-2/TRBV6-3 CASLQGDTQYF TGTGCCAGCCTTCAAGGGGATACGCAGTATTTT
once TRBJ1-6 TRBD1 TRBV9 CASSVWGQYNSPLHF TGTGCCAGCAGCGTCTGGGGACAGTATAATTCACCCCTCCACTTT
many TRBJ2-5 TRBD2 TRBV2 CASCSSRVGGPEETQYF TGTGCCAGCTGTTCCTCCAGGGTGGGAGGGCCTGAAGAGACCCAGTACTTC
few TRBJ1-1 - TRBV7-3 CASSRYDTNTEAFF TGTGCCAGCAGCCGATATGACACGAACACTGAAGCTTTCTTT
- TRBJ1-4 - TRBV4-3 CASSPTTGRNEKLFF TGCGCCAGCAGCCCAACGACAGGACGAAATGAAAAACTGTTTTTT
- TRBJ2-3 TRBD2 TRBV6-1 CASSVTSGRTDTQYF TGTGCCAGCAGTGTGACTAGCGGGCGCACAGATACGCAGTATTTT
many TRBJ1-2 - TRBV6-1 CASRRGGSANYGYTF TGTGCCAGCAGGCGAGGGGGGTCAGCTAACTATGGCTACACCTTC
- TRBJ1-1 TRBD1 TRBV7-2 CACSTWTGDIEGPEAFF TGTGCCTGCAGCACCTGGACAGGGGATATCGAAGGGCCTGAAGCTTTCTTT
many TRBJ2-3 - TRBV28 CASSLRGGAGTDTQYF TGTGCCAGCAGTTTACGGGGTGGGGCGGGTACAGATACGCAGTATTTT
many TRBJ1-5 TRBD1 TRBV30 CAWSSQGDQPQHF TGTGCCTGGAGTTCGCAGGGGGATCAGCCCCAGCATTTT
few TRBJ2-7 - TRBV7-8 CASHQGETERQYF TGTGCCAGCCATCAGGGTGAAACCGAGCGGCAGTACTTC
many TRBJ2-7 TRBD1 TRBV5-1 CASSTGQGLYEQYF TGCGCCAGCAGCACGGGACAGGGGCTATACGAGCAGTACTTC
many TRBJ1-1 - TRBV28 CASSLSYPGGNTEAFF TGTGCCAGCAGTTTATCCTATCCGGGCGGGAACACTGAAGCTTTCTTT
- TRBJ1-5 TRBD1 TRBV20-1 CSARTGEGVFNQPQHF TGCAGTGCCCGGACAGGGGAAGGGGTTTTCAATCAGCCCCAGCATTTT
many TRBJ1-1 - TRBV7-9 CASSLGASNTEAFF TGTGCCAGCAGCTTAGGGGCCTCGAACACTGAAGCTTTCTTT
- TRBJ2-5 - TRBV30 CAWRPPPLETQYF TGTGCCTGGAGGCCCCCTCCCCTGGAGACCCAGTACTTC
- TRBJ1-1 - TRBV9 CASSVVLNTEAFF TGTGCCAGCAGCGTAGTATTGAACACTGAAGCTTTCTTT
few TRBJ1-1 - TRBV6-1 CASSREGAAFF TGTGCCAGCAGCCGAGAGGGAGCAGCTTTCTTT
- TRBJ2-3 TRBD2 TRBV6-1 CASSTPPGLAGSGGADTQYF TGTGCCAGCAGTACCCCCCCGGGACTAGCGGGCTCGGGCGGCGCAGATACGCAGTATTTT
few TRBJ1-1 - TRBV20-1 CSARDGRAEAFF TGCAGTGCTAGAGATGGGAGGGCTGAAGCTTTCTTT